This T cell receptor (beta chain) was captured by sequencing in a study of T cells in Graves' hyperthyroidism and ophthalmopathy. Together with thyroid ultrasound, orbital computed tomography, serum thyroxine and TRAb, clinical symptoms were used for diagnoses. RNA transcripts served as the template for amplifying TCR beta CDR3 regions. Researchers ran a first-round RT-PCR on the TCR CDR3 using the HTBI primer set. MiXCR was run by TCRdb on the multiplex PCR reads, yielding one entry per CDR3 protein. This table has approximately 590,000 distinct CDR3 sequences, approximately 15% appearing once. This clonotype was sampled from a woman in her thirties with Graves' hyperthyroidism. The sequenced sample consisted of blood.

The CDR3 loop is CASRGQGYSPLHF. For the CDR3, the DNA is TGCGCCAGCAGAGGCCAGGGTTATTCACCCCTCCACTTT. The chain links TRBV5-1 to TRBJ1-6; D is possibly TRBD1 (5 bases). The germline V gene has CDR1 SGHRS and CDR2 YFSETQ. V dropped 5 bases and J dropped 8 bases, with 11 bases sitting between them. The CDR3 has 13 amino acids.